Listed below are T cell receptor beta chains from one sample, sequenced in a study of shared clonotypes between healthy human individuals. Produced via immunoSEQ multiplex PCR; TCRdb's table is partial and in-frame only. The data contain around 2,000,000 clones, approximately 94% of them singletons. The sequencing input was naive CD8+ T cells sorted from blood. The receptors were gathered from a man aged 18 to 30 in good health. The CDR3 runs from the conserved cysteine through the conserved F or W. The order of the fields is J gene, V gene, D gene, CDR3 length, clone size, CDR3 protein, CDR3 DNA. The D gene is left open where the match is weak. Where a row states a size, it is once, few, many or the class of an expanded clone; other rows omit it.

TRBJ2-1 | TRBV13 | - | 14 | - | CASTPRDTYNEQFF | TGTGCCAGCACGCCCCGGGACACCTACAATGAGCAGTTCTTC
TRBJ2-7 | TRBV7-9 | - | 14 | - | CASSLVSGVPEQYF | TGTGCCAGCAGCTTAGTTTCGGGAGTCCCCGAGCAGTACTTC
TRBJ1-4 | TRBV7-9 | TRBD1 | 15 | - | CASSPGDRVDEKLFF | TGTGCCAGCAGCCCCGGGGACAGGGTGGATGAAAAACTGTTTTTT
TRBJ2-7 | TRBV7-8 | - | 14 | - | CASSLTGLSYEQYF | TGTGCCAGCAGTTTGACGGGACTCTCCTACGAGCAGTACTTC
TRBJ2-7 | TRBV15 | - | 17 | - | CATSRDGEGPRSYEQYF | TGTGCCACCAGCAGAGATGGAGAAGGGCCAAGGTCCTACGAGCAGTACTTC
TRBJ1-2 | TRBV4-1 | - | 13 | once | CASSQVGSYGYTF | TGCGCCAGCAGCCAGGTCGGGAGCTATGGCTACACCTTC
TRBJ1-1 | TRBV7-6 | TRBD1 | 15 | - | CASSLIRGALAEAFF | TGTGCCAGCAGCCTCATCAGGGGGGCGCTGGCTGAAGCTTTCTTT
TRBJ2-3 | TRBV5-6 | - | 15 | once | CASSLTLHSTDTQYF | TGTGCCAGCAGCCTGACTTTACATAGCACAGATACGCAGTATTTT
TRBJ2-2 | TRBV5-6 | - | 12 | - | CASSLQGGELFF | TGTGCCAGCAGCTTACAAGGCGGGGAGCTGTTTTTT
TRBJ2-1 | TRBV4-1 | - | 12 | - | CASSLTGHEQFF | TGCGCCAGCAGCCTCACTGGGCATGAGCAGTTCTTC
TRBJ2-3 | TRBV11-2 | - | 14 | - | CASRGPSYTDTQYF | TGTGCCAGCAGGGGGCCGTCATATACAGATACGCAGTATTTT
TRBJ1-2 | TRBV11-2 | - | 12 | - | CASSLGNYGYTF | TGTGCCAGCAGCTTAGGGAACTATGGCTACACCTTC
TRBJ2-2 | TRBV7-9 | - | 16 | - | CASSLGNSGDTGELFF | TGTGCCAGCAGCCTAGGGAATAGCGGCGACACCGGGGAGCTGTTTTTT
TRBJ2-7 | TRBV9 | - | 12 | - | CASSVETDEQYF | TGTGCCAGCAGCGTAGAAACGGACGAGCAGTACTTC
TRBJ2-7 | TRBV27 | - | 14 | - | CASSLRGGVYEQYF | TGTGCCAGCAGCCTCAGGGGTGGGGTATACGAGCAGTACTTC
TRBJ1-1 | TRBV11-3 | - | 13 | - | CASSLAAFTEAFF | TGTGCCAGCAGCCTAGCCGCATTCACTGAAGCTTTCTTT
TRBJ2-2 | TRBV6-1 | - | 17 | - | CASSEGPSSFVTGELFF | TGTGCCAGCAGTGAGGGCCCCTCATCCTTTGTGACCGGGGAGCTGTTTTTT
TRBJ1-4 | TRBV19 | TRBD1 | 15 | - | CASTGLGTGLQKLFF | TGTGCCAGTACTGGGCTCGGGACAGGACTGCAAAAACTGTTTTTT
TRBJ2-3 | TRBV6-5 | - | 15 | once | CASTPVGAHTDTQYF | TGTGCCAGCACCCCGGTGGGGGCACACACAGATACGCAGTATTTT
TRBJ1-3 | TRBV29-1 | - | 15 | - | CSVAGLLNSGNTIYF | TGCAGCGTTGCTGGGCTCCTTAACTCTGGAAACACCATATATTTT
TRBJ2-1 | TRBV7-9 | - | 15 | - | CASSLGDSSYNEQFF | TGTGCCAGCAGCTTGGGCGACAGTTCCTACAATGAGCAGTTCTTC
TRBJ2-7 | TRBV5-1 | - | 15 | - | CASSPRRANTYEQYF | TGCGCCAGCAGCCCCCGCAGAGCGAACACCTACGAGCAGTACTTC
TRBJ1-1 | TRBV6-5 | TRBD1 | 15 | - | CASPLHRGMNTEAFF | TGTGCCAGCCCCCTACACAGGGGGATGAACACTGAAGCTTTCTTT
TRBJ1-1 | TRBV6-4 | TRBD1 | 14 | once | CAADKTGVNTEAFF | TGTGCCGCCGACAAGACAGGGGTGAACACTGAAGCTTTCTTT
TRBJ2-7 | TRBV9 | - | 13 | - | CASSYGSTGEQYF | TGTGCCAGCAGCTACGGGTCTACGGGCGAGCAGTACTTC
TRBJ2-3 | TRBV5-1 | - | 14 | - | CASSSLVAADTQYF | TGCGCCAGCAGCTCTCTGGTCGCGGCAGATACGCAGTATTTT
TRBJ2-7 | TRBV6-5 | TRBD1 | 15 | - | CASSSRDRAGYEQYF | TGTGCCAGCAGTTCCCGAGACAGGGCAGGCTACGAGCAGTACTTC
TRBJ2-3 | TRBV28 | TRBD2 | 15 | once | CASSLLLAGTDTQYF | TGTGCCAGCAGTTTACTGCTAGCGGGGACAGATACGCAGTATTTT
TRBJ2-3 | TRBV5-1 | TRBD2 | 15 | - | CASSPRGEFTDTQYF | TGCGCCAGCAGCCCCCGGGGGGAATTCACAGATACGCAGTATTTT
TRBJ2-2 | TRBV5-1 | - | 16 | - | CASSSEPGTEFGELFF | TGCGCCAGCAGCTCAGAGCCGGGAACCGAATTCGGGGAGCTGTTTTTT
TRBJ2-5 | TRBV7-7 | TRBD1 | 19 | - | CASSSYPILGDSVQETQYF | TGTGCTAGCAGCTCGTACCCAATACTCGGGGACAGCGTTCAAGAGACCCAGTACTTC
TRBJ2-7 | TRBV7-9 | - | 12 | - | CASSSLNYEQYF | TGTGCCAGCAGCTCACTAAACTACGAGCAGTACTTC
TRBJ2-3 | TRBV5-6 | - | 15 | - | CASRISGGGTDTQYF | TGTGCCAGCAGAATCTCCGGAGGTGGCACAGATACGCAGTATTTT
TRBJ2-7 | TRBV29-1 | - | 12 | - | CSAETETYEQYF | TGCAGCGCCGAGACAGAGACCTACGAGCAGTACTTC
TRBJ2-7 | TRBV7-8 | TRBD2 | 15 | - | CASSPRGGVRYEQYF | TGTGCCAGCAGCCCGCGGGGAGGGGTGAGGTACGAGCAGTACTTC
TRBJ2-7 | TRBV4-3 | - | 16 | - | CASSQVYLAADYEQYF | TGCGCCAGCAGCCAAGTTTATTTGGCAGCAGACTACGAGCAGTACTTC
TRBJ2-3 | TRBV19 | TRBD2 | 17 | - | CASSMVLAGGEEDTQYF | TGTGCCAGTAGTATGGTGCTAGCGGGAGGGGAGGAGGATACGCAGTATTTT